A selection of T cell receptor beta chains follows, all from one sample in a study of T cell repertoires in cytomegalovirus infection. TCRdb passed the reads through MiXCR, listing each CDR3 protein once. The sample consists of fewer than 250,000 distinct CDR3 sequences, approximately 22% of them appearing once. The source material was CD8+ T cells from PBMCs. The receptors come from a human donor in good health (CMV status not recorded). Some clones in this sample may be carry-over from other donors' samples. The CDR3 runs from the conserved cysteine through the conserved F or W. The D gene is left open where the match is weak. Where a row states a size, it is once, few, many or the class of an expanded clone; other rows omit it.

cdr3_length: 13; clone_size: few; v_call: TRBV7-8; j_call: TRBJ2-1; d_call: NA; cdr3_aa: CASSKGRNNEQFF; cdr3_nt: TGTGCCAGCAGCAAGGGACGGAACAATGAGCAGTTCTTC
cdr3_length: 12; clone_size: NA; v_call: TRBV7-9; j_call: TRBJ2-7; d_call: NA; cdr3_aa: CASSFNPYEQYF; cdr3_nt: TGTGCCAGCAGTTTTAACCCCTACGAGCAGTACTTC
cdr3_length: 17; clone_size: NA; v_call: TRBV20-1; j_call: TRBJ2-1; d_call: NA; cdr3_aa: CSARDLGSGLPIPEQFF; cdr3_nt: TGCAGTGCTAGAGATCTAGGGAGCGGGCTCCCTATTCCCGAGCAGTTCTTC
cdr3_length: 15; clone_size: few; v_call: TRBV7-6; j_call: TRBJ2-5; d_call: NA; cdr3_aa: CASSPNRAVRETQYF; cdr3_nt: TGTGCCAGCAGCCCTAACCGGGCAGTGAGGGAGACCCAGTACTTC
cdr3_length: 15; clone_size: NA; v_call: TRBV6-6; j_call: TRBJ2-7; d_call: TRBD1; cdr3_aa: CASRGGTGALHEQYF; cdr3_nt: TGTGCCAGCAGGGGAGGGACAGGGGCCTTACACGAGCAGTACTTC
cdr3_length: 14; clone_size: NA; v_call: TRBV6-5; j_call: TRBJ1-2; d_call: TRBD1; cdr3_aa: CASSGQGTFYGYTF; cdr3_nt: TGTGCCAGCAGTGGACAGGGGACGTTCTATGGCTACACCTTC
cdr3_length: 17; clone_size: many; v_call: TRBV10-3; j_call: TRBJ1-5; d_call: NA; cdr3_aa: CAISESTADVSNQPQHF; cdr3_nt: TGTGCCATCAGTGAGTCGACGGCAGACGTTAGCAATCAGCCCCAGCATTTT
cdr3_length: 13; clone_size: NA; v_call: TRBV6-5; j_call: TRBJ1-1; d_call: NA; cdr3_aa: CATGGSLDTEAFF; cdr3_nt: TGTGCCACGGGGGGGTCCTTAGACACTGAAGCTTTCTTT
cdr3_length: 15; clone_size: NA; v_call: TRBV5-6; j_call: TRBJ2-7; d_call: TRBD1; cdr3_aa: CASSSVTGGGHEQYF; cdr3_nt: TGTGCCAGCAGCTCAGTGACAGGGGGCGGACACGAGCAGTACTTC
cdr3_length: 13; clone_size: many; v_call: TRBV7-2; j_call: TRBJ1-2; d_call: NA; cdr3_aa: CASSLGPNYGYTF; cdr3_nt: TGTGCCAGCAGCTTAGGCCCTAACTATGGCTACACCTTC
cdr3_length: 16; clone_size: NA; v_call: TRBV13; j_call: TRBJ2-7; d_call: NA; cdr3_aa: CASSIVGTGRNYEQYF; cdr3_nt: TGTGCCAGCAGTATAGTTGGAACAGGAAGAAATTACGAGCAGTACTTC
cdr3_length: 13; clone_size: many; v_call: TRBV12-3/TRBV12-4; j_call: TRBJ1-1; d_call: NA; cdr3_aa: CASSPGFFTEAFF; cdr3_nt: TGTGCCAGCAGCCCAGGGTTCTTCACTGAAGCTTTCTTT
cdr3_length: 13; clone_size: many; v_call: TRBV11-1; j_call: TRBJ1-1; d_call: NA; cdr3_aa: CASRRGAALEAFF; cdr3_nt: TGTGCCAGCAGGCGCGGGGCGGCCCTTGAAGCTTTCTTT
cdr3_length: 16; clone_size: many; v_call: TRBV7-9; j_call: TRBJ2-2; d_call: TRBD2; cdr3_aa: CASSFGLAGDGGELFF; cdr3_nt: TGTGCCAGCAGCTTTGGACTAGCGGGGGATGGCGGGGAGCTGTTTTTT
cdr3_length: 14; clone_size: many; v_call: TRBV12-3/TRBV12-4; j_call: TRBJ1-2; d_call: NA; cdr3_aa: CASSPGTTNYGYTF; cdr3_nt: TGTGCCAGCAGCCCCGGGACTACAAACTATGGCTACACCTTC
cdr3_length: 17; clone_size: few; v_call: TRBV20-1; j_call: TRBJ2-6; d_call: TRBD2; cdr3_aa: CSALTSGVFPEANVLTF; cdr3_nt: TGCAGTGCGCTAACTAGCGGGGTATTCCCTGAGGCCAACGTCCTGACTTTC
cdr3_length: 13; clone_size: few; v_call: TRBV5-6; j_call: TRBJ2-1; d_call: NA; cdr3_aa: CASRAGPYNEQFF; cdr3_nt: TGTGCCAGCAGAGCCGGACCTTACAATGAGCAGTTCTTC
cdr3_length: 12; clone_size: NA; v_call: TRBV29-1; j_call: TRBJ2-2; d_call: NA; cdr3_aa: CSALGPAGELFF; cdr3_nt: TGCAGCGCCCTCGGGCCCGCCGGGGAGCTGTTTTTT
cdr3_length: 15; clone_size: many; v_call: TRBV11-2; j_call: TRBJ1-1; d_call: NA; cdr3_aa: CASSLGTGRNTEAFF; cdr3_nt: TGTGCCAGCAGCTTAGGTACAGGGAGGAACACTGAAGCTTTCTTT
cdr3_length: 15; clone_size: NA; v_call: TRBV29-1; j_call: TRBJ1-2; d_call: NA; cdr3_aa: CSVEIVGRVPTGYTF; cdr3_nt: TGCAGCGTTGAAATCGTTGGCAGGGTGCCAACCGGCTACACCTTC
cdr3_length: 13; clone_size: NA; v_call: TRBV6-2/TRBV6-3; j_call: TRBJ2-7; d_call: NA; cdr3_aa: CAISWGNTYEQYF; cdr3_nt: TGTGCCATATCGTGGGGCAATACCTACGAGCAGTACTTC
cdr3_length: 17; clone_size: many; v_call: TRBV2; j_call: TRBJ2-3; d_call: NA; cdr3_aa: CASSEGGPYTSTDTQYF; cdr3_nt: TGTGCCAGCAGTGAAGGTGGACCATATACTAGCACAGATACGCAGTATTTT
cdr3_length: 12; clone_size: NA; v_call: TRBV5-4; j_call: TRBJ2-1; d_call: NA; cdr3_aa: CASSLSGERRFF; cdr3_nt: TGTGCCAGCAGCTTGTCAGGGGAGAGGCGGTTCTTC
cdr3_length: 14; clone_size: many; v_call: TRBV28; j_call: TRBJ2-1; d_call: NA; cdr3_aa: CASSPQGGYNEQFF; cdr3_nt: TGTGCCAGCAGTCCTCAGGGGGGATACAATGAGCAGTTCTTC